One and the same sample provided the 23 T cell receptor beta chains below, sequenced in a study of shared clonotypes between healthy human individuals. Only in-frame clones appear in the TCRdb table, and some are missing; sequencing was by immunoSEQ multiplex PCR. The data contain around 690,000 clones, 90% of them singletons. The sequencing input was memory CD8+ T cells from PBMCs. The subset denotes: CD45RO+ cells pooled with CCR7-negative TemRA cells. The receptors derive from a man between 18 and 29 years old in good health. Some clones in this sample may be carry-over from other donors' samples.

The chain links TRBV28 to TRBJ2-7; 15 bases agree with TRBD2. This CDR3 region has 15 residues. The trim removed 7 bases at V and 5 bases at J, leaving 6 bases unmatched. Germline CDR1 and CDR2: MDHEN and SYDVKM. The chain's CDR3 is CASTGLAGGVDEQYF. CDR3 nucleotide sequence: TGTGCCAGCACGGGACTAGCGGGAGGTGTGGACGAGCAGTACTTC.

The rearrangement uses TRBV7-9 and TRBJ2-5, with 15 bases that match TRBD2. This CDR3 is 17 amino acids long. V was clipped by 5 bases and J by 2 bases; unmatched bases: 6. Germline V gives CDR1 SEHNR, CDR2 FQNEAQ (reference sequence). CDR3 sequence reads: CASSPGLAGGRQETQYF. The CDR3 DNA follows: TGTGCCAGCAGCCCCGGACTAGCGGGAGGGCGACAAGAGACCCAGTACTTC.

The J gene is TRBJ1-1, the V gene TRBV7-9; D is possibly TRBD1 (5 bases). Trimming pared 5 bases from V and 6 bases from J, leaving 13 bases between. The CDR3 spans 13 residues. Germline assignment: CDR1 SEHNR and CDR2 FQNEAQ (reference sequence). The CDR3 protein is CASSGPLGAEAFF. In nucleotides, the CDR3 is TGTGCCAGCAGCGGACCCCTGGGGGCTGAAGCTTTCTTT.

The CDR3 DNA sequence: TGTGCCAGCAGCGTAAATGGCGTTCCTGAAGATGAGCAGTTCTTC. As protein: CASSVNGVPEDEQFF. The rearrangement links TRBV9 to TRBJ2-1; D gene unclear. Germline CDR1 and CDR2: SGDLS and YYNGEE. CDR3 length: 15 amino acids. The V and J ends lost 1 base and 8 bases respectively, with 16 bases between them. Based on the CDR3 plus reference TRBV9 and TRBJ2-1, the full variable domain is DSGVTQTPKHLITATGQRVTLRCSPRSGDLSVYWYQQSLDQGLQFLIQYYNGEERAKGNILERFSAQQFPDLHSELNLSSLELGDSALYFCASSVNGVPEDEQFFGPGTRLTVL.

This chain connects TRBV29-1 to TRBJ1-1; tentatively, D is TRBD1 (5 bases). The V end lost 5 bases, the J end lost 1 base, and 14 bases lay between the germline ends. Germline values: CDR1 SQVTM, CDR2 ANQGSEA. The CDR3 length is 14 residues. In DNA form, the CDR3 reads TGCAGCGTTTTCGCCCGGACACCGAACACTGAAGCTTTCTTT. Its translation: CSVFARTPNTEAFF. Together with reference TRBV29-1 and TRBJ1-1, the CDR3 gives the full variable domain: SAVISQKPSRDICQRGTSLTIQCQVDSQVTMMFWYRQQPGQSLTLIATANQGSEATYESGFVIDKFPISRPNLTFSTLTVSNMSPEDSSIYLCSVFARTPNTEAFFGQGTRLTVV.

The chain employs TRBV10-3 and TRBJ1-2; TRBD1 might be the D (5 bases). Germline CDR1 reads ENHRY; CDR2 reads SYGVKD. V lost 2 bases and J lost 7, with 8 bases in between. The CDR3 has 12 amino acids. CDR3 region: CAISEPGGGYTF. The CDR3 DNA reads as TGTGCCATCAGTGAGCCGGGGGGTGGCTACACCTTC.

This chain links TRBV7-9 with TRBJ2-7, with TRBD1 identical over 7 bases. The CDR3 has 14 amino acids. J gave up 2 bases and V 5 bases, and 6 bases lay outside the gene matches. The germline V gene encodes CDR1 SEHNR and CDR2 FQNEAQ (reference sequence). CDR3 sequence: CASSDRDRTYEQYF. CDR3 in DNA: TGTGCCAGCAGCGATCGGGACAGAACCTACGAGCAGTACTTC.

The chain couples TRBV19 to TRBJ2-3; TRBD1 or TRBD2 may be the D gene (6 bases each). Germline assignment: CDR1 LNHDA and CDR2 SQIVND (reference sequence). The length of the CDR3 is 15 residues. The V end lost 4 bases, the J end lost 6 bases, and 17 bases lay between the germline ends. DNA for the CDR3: TGTGCCAGTAGTAGGACGGGGGCCCGCCCGGATACGCAGTATTTT. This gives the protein CASSRTGARPDTQYF.

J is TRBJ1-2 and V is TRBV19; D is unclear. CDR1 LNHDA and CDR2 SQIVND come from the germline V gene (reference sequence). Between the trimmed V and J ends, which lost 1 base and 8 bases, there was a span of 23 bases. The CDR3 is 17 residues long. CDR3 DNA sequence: TGTGCCAGTAGTATAGGTGGGCACAGAACTGAACCTATAGGCTACACCTTC. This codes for CASSIGGHRTEPIGYTF.

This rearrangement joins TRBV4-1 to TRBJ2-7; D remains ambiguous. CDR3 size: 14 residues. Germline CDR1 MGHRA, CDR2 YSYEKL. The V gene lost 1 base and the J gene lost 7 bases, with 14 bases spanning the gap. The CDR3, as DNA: TGCGCCAGCAGCCAAGGCGGCGACTTAGAAGAGCAGTACTTC. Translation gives CASSQGGDLEEQYF.

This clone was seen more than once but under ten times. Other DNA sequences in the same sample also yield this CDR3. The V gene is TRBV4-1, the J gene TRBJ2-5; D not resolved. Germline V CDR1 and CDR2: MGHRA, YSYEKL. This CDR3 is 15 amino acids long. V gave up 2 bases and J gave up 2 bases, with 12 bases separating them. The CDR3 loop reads CASSQRWGGQETQYF. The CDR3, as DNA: TGCGCCAGCAGCCAACGGTGGGGTGGGCAAGAGACCCAGTACTTC.

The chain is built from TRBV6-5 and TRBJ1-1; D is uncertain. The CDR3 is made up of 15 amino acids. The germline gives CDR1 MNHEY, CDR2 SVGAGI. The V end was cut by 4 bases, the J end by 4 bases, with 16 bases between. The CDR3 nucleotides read TGTGCCAGCAGTTCCCTCGCCGGGGAGGGCACTGAAGCTTTCTTT. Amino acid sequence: CASSSLAGEGTEAFF.

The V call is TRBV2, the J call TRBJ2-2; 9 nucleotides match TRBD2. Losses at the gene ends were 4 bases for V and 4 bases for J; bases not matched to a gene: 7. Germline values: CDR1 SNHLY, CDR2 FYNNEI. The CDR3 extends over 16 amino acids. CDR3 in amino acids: CASSVLGLAVTGELFF. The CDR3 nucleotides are TGTGCCAGCAGTGTATTGGGACTAGCTGTCACCGGGGAGCTGTTTTTT. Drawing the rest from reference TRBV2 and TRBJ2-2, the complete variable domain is EPEVTQTPSHQVTQMGQEVILRCVPISNHLYFYWYRQILGQKVEFLVSFYNNEISEKSEIFDDQFSVERPDGSNFTLKIRSTKLEDSAMYFCASSVLGLAVTGELFFGEGSRLTVL.

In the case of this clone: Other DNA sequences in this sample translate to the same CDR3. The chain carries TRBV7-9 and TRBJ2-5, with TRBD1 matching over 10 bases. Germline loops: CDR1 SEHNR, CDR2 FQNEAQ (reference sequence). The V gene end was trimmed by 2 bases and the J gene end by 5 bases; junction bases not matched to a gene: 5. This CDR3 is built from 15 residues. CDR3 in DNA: TGTGCCAGCAGCTTACGACAGGGGGCGAGGGAGACCCAGTACTTC. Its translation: CASSLRQGARETQYF.

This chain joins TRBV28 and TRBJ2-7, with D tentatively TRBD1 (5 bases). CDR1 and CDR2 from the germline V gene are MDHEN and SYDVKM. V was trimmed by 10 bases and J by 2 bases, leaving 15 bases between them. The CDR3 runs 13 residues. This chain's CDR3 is CATGDSATYEQYF. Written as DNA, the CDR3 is TGTGCCACCGGTGACAGTGCTACCTACGAGCAGTACTTC. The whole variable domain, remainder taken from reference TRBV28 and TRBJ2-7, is DVKVTQSSRYLVKRTGEKVFLECVQDMDHENMFWYRQDPGLGLRLIYFSYDVKMKEKGDIPEGYSVSREKKERFSLILESASTNQTSMYLCATGDSATYEQYFGPGTRLTVT.

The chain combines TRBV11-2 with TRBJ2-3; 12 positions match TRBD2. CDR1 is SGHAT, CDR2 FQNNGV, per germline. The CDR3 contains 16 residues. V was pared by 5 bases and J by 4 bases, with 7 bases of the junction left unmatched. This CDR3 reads CASSPRLAGGADTQYF. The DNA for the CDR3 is TGTGCCAGCAGCCCCCGGCTAGCGGGAGGGGCAGATACGCAGTATTTT.

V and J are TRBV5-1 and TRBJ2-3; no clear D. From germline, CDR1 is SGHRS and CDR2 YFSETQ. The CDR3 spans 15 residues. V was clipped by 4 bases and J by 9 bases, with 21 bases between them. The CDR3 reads CASSTSPGEVSTQYF. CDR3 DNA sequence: TGCGCCAGCAGCACCTCGCCTGGGGAAGTATCCACGCAGTATTTT.

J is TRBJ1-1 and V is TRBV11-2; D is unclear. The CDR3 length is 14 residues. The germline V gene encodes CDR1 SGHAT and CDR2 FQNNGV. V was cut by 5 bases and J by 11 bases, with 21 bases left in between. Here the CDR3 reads CASSPAVPRSWAFF. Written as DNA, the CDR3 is TGTGCCAGCAGCCCCGCGGTGCCCCGATCCTGGGCTTTCTTT.

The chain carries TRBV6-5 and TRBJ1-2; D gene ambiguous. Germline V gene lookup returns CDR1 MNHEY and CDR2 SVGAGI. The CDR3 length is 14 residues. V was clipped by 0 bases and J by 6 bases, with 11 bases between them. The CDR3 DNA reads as TGTGCCAGCAGTTACTCGATGGGGTTGGATGGCTACACCTTC. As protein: CASSYSMGLDGYTF.

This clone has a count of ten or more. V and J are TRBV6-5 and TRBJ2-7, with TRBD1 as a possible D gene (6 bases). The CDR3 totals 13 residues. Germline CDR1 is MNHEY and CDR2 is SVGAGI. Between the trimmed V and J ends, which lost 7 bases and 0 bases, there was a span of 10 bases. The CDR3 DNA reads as TGTGCCAGCATTTCAGGGGCCTCCTACGAGCAGTACTTC. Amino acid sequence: CASISGASYEQYF.

The CDR3 DNA is TGCGCCAGCAGCTTTAGCGGGAGGGCCGCAGATACGCAGTATTTT. Translating it yields CASSFSGRAADTQYF. The chain joins TRBV5-1 to TRBJ2-3, with 11 bases aligning to TRBD2. Germline V gene lookup returns CDR1 SGHRS and CDR2 YFSETQ. The trim removed 2 bases at V and 4 bases at J, leaving 3 bases unmatched. The CDR3 is made up of 15 amino acids.

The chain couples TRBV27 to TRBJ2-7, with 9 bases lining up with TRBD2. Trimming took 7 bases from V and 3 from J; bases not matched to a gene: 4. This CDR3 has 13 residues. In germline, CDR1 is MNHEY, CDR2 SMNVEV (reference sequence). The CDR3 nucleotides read TGTGCCAGCAAATTTAGCGGGAGCTACGAGCAGTACTTC. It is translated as CASKFSGSYEQYF.

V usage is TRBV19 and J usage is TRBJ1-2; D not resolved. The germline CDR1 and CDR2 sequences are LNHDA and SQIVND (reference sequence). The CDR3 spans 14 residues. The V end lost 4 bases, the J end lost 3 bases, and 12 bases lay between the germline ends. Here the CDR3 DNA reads TGTGCCAGTAGTAAAAGAGAGGGATACTATGGCTACACCTTC. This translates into CASSKREGYYGYTF.